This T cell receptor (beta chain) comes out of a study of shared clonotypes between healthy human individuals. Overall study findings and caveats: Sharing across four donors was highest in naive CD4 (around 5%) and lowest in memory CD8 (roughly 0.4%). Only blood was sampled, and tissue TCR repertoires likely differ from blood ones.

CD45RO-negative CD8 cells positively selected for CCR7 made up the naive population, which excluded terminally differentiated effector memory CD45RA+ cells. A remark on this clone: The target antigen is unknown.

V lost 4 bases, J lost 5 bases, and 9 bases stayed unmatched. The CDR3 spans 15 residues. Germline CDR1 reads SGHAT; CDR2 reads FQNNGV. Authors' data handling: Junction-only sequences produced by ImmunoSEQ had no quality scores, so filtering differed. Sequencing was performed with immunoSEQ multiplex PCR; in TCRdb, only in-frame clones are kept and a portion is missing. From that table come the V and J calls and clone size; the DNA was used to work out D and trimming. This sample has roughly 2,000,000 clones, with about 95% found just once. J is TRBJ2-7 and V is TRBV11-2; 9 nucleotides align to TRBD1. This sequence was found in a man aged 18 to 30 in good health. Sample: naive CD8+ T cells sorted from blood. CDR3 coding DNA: TGTGCCAGCAGCTCAACCGGGACAGGGCTCGACGAGCAGTACTTC. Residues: CASSSTGTGLDEQYF. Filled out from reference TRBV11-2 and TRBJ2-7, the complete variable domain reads EAGVAQSPRYKIIEKRQSVAFWCNPISGHATLYWYQQILGQGPKLLIQFQNNGVVDDSQLPKDRFSAERLKGVDSTLKIQPAKLEDSAVYLCASSSTGTGLDEQYFGPGTRLTVT.